These 14 T cell receptor beta chains were all obtained from the same sample, sequenced in a study of T cells in Graves' hyperthyroidism and ophthalmopathy. RNA transcripts provided the source from which TCR beta CDR3 regions were amplified. During a first-round RT-PCR of the TCR CDR3, the HTBI primer set was used. TCRdb itself ran the multiplex PCR reads through MiXCR, one entry per CDR3 protein. There are around 300,000 distinct CDR3 sequences in the sample; 22% occur only once, and around two thirds lies in the top ten. Sequenced: blood. These receptors came from a young man with Graves' ophthalmopathy.

This chain uses TRBV6-1 with TRBJ2-7; possible D gene TRBD2, 6 bases. This CDR3 spans 13 amino acids. Trimming shortened V by 11 bases and J by 7 bases, and 21 bases separated the two germline ends. CDR1 and CDR2 from the germline V gene are MNHNS and SASEGT. The chain's CDR3 is CASRDSPVEEQYF. The CDR3 bases are TGTGCCTCCAGGGACTCCCCTGTGGAAGAGCAGTACTTC.

This clonotype was seen only a few times. CDR3 sequence reads: CASTSGLVVFTGELFF. The CDR3 nucleotides read TGTGCCAGCACTTCGGGACTAGTAGTTTTCACCGGGGAGCTGTTTTTT. The chain links TRBV7-9 to TRBJ2-2, with 8 bases aligning to TRBD2. The ends lost 7 bases at V and 4 bases at J; junction bases unmatched: 11. Germline loops: CDR1 SEHNR, CDR2 FQNEAQ (reference sequence). The CDR3 is made up of 16 amino acids.

This clonotype was observed many times. CDR3 in DNA: TGCAGTGCTAGAGAGTTAGCGGGGACCTACGAGCAGTACTTC. Amino acid sequence: CSARELAGTYEQYF. V is TRBV20-1 and J is TRBJ2-7; 8 bases agree with TRBD2. Germline V gives CDR1 DFQATT, CDR2 SNEGSKA (reference sequence). J gave up 2 bases and V 0 bases, and 3 bases lay outside the gene matches. There are 14 residues in the CDR3.

The gene calls are TRBV15 and TRBJ2-7; 10 bases match TRBD1. V shed 1 base, J shed 7 bases, and the junction held 10 bases outside the gene matches. Germline V lookup: CDR1 LNHNV, CDR2 YYDKDF (reference sequence). The CDR3 consists of 16 residues. The DNA for the CDR3 is TGTGCCACCAGCAGAGGAAGCGGACAGGGGGGTGAGGAGCAGTACTTC. Its translation is CATSRGSGQGGEEQYF.

This clonotype was observed a handful of times. The chain combines TRBV7-3 with TRBJ1-1; D gene unclear. The CDR3 runs 14 residues. CDR1 is SGHTA, CDR2 FQGTGA, per germline. The V gene lost 4 bases and the J gene lost 1 base, with 10 bases spanning the gap. CDR3 DNA: TGTGCCAGCAGCTCCTGGGTAAGGAACACTGAAGCTTTCTTT. Amino acids: CASSSWVRNTEAFF.

This clonotype was detected a few times. The J gene is TRBJ2-2, the V gene TRBV9; 7 bases map to TRBD1. CDR3 length: 15 amino acids. Losses at the gene ends were 0 bases for V and 6 bases for J; bases not matched to a gene: 5. CDR1 is SGDLS, CDR2 YYNGEE, per germline. CDR3 in amino acids: CASSVGDRAAGELFF. The CDR3 bases are TGTGCCAGCAGCGTAGGTGACAGGGCGGCCGGGGAGCTGTTTTTT.

The table lists this clonotype with a count of one. With a much larger clone just one base away, this may be a read error. This sequence joins TRBV7-3 and TRBJ1-1; D is uncertain. Germline CDR1 SGHTA, CDR2 FQGTGA. CDR3 size: 15 residues. This chain's CDR3 is CVSSPRGGMNTEAFF. The CDR3 DNA follows: TGTGTCAGCAGCCCTCGAGGAGGCATGAACACTGAAGCTTTCTTT.

In its sample, this clonotype was seen a few times. The chain joins TRBV9 to TRBJ2-7; D is perhaps TRBD1 or TRBD2 (5 bases each). V was trimmed by 3 bases and J by 2 bases, leaving 12 bases between them. Germline V lookup: CDR1 SGDLS, CDR2 YYNGEE. The CDR3 is 14 amino acids. CDR3 sequence reads: CASSAGEGTYEQYF. The CDR3 DNA follows: TGTGCCAGCAGCGCCGGAGAGGGGACCTACGAGCAGTACTTC.

This clonotype occurred a few times. The chain employs TRBV12-3 or TRBV12-4 and TRBJ2-7, with 7 bases that match TRBD2. The CDR3 extends over 14 amino acids. V lost 5 bases to trimming and J lost 5 bases; unmatched junction nucleotides: 9. The CDR3 nucleotides read TGTGCCAGCAGTCCCATAGCGGGCGGGAACGAGCAGTACTTC. This encodes CASSPIAGGNEQYF.

This clonotype was counted many times. This chain connects TRBV20-1 to TRBJ2-6; TRBD1 matches at 9 bases. The germline V gene encodes CDR1 DFQATT and CDR2 SNEGSKA (reference sequence). The junction had 10 bases not matched to a gene; V was cut back by 4 bases and J by 0 bases. The CDR3 spans 18 residues. The CDR3 coding sequence is TGCAGTGCTACCGGGGGACAGGGAATAAACTCTGGGGCCAACGTCCTGACTTTC. Translated: CSATGGQGINSGANVLTF.

J is TRBJ1-5 and V is TRBV20-1; D not certain. The germline CDR1 and CDR2 sequences are DFQATT and SNEGSKA (reference sequence). V lost 2 bases, J lost 7 bases, and 12 bases lay in between. The CDR3 sequence is 13 residues long. CDR3 in amino acids: CSARPGNYQPQHF. In nucleotides, the CDR3 is TGCAGTGCTAGACCGGGGAATTACCAGCCCCAGCATTTT.

This clonotype was picked up many times. The rearrangement joins TRBV20-1 to TRBJ2-1; D unclear. This CDR3 is built from 11 residues. The V gene lost 6 bases and the J gene lost 4 bases, with 7 bases spanning the gap. The V gene's germline CDR1 is DFQATT and CDR2 SNEGSKA (reference sequence). CDR3 in DNA: TGCAGTGCGCTGAAGTACAATGAGCAGTTCTTC. As protein: CSALKYNEQFF.

The chain has TRBV28 and TRBJ2-2, with TRBD2 matching 7 bases. There are 17 residues in the CDR3. With 5 bases clipped from V and 5 bases from J, the junction kept 14 bases outside the gene matches. The V gene's germline CDR1 is MDHEN and CDR2 SYDVKM. The CDR3 DNA sequence: TGTGCCAGCAGTCCCCAGACTAGCCGGAGGTGGACCGGGGAGCTGTTTTTT. Translated, it gives CASSPQTSRRWTGELFF.

CDR3 DNA sequence: TGTGCCAGCATCAGCGGGGGGACACAATCTAGCACAGATACGCAGTATTTT. Its translation is CASISGGTQSSTDTQYF. The chain is built from TRBV6-1 and TRBJ2-3; TRBD2 agrees at 9 bases. This CDR3 contains 17 residues. Germline V lookup: CDR1 MNHNS, CDR2 SASEGT. Trimming took 7 bases from V and 0 from J; bases not matched to a gene: 11.